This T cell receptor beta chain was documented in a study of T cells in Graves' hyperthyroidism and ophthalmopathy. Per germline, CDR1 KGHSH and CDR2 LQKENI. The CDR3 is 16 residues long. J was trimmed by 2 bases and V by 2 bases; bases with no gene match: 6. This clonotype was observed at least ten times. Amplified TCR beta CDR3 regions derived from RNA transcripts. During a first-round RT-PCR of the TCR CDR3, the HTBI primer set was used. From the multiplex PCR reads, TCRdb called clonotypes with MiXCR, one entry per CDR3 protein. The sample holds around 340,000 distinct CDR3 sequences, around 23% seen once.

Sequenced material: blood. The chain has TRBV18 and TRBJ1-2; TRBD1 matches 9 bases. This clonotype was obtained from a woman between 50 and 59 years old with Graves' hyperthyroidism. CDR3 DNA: TGTGCCAGCTCACCAAGTTCTGGGACAGGGAACTATGGCTACACCTTC. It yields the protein CASSPSSGTGNYGYTF.